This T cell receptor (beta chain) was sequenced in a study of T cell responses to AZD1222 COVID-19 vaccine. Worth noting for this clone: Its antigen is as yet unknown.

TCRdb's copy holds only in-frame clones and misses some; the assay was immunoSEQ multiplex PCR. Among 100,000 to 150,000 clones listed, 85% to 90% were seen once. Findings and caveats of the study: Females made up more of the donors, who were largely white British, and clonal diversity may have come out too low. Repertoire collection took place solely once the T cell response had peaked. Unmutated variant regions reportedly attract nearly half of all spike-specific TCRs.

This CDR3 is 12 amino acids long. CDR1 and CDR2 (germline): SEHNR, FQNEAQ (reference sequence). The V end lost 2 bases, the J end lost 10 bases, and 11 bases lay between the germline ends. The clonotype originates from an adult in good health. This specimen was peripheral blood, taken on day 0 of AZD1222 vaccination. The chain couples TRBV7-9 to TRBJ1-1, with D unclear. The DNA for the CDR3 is TGTGCCAGCAGCTTAATCCCCGACGGAGCTTTCTTT. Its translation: CASSLIPDGAFF.